Sequencing of this T cell receptor beta chain was carried out in a study of T-cell reconstitution after alpha-beta-depleted transplantation in children. The library targeted TCRbeta and was prepared with unique molecular identifiers. TCRdb fed the PCR reads into MiXCR, producing one record per CDR3 protein. This sample has some 530,000 distinct CDR3 sequences, with 12% found just once. V gave up 7 bases and J gave up 4 bases, with 13 bases separating them. This CDR3 comprises 13 residues. This material consisted of PBMCs from the stem cell graft donor, taken from the stem cell graft. The TCR originated in a human donor who donated a stem cell graft to a child with combined immunodeficiency. V gene TRBV12-3 or TRBV12-4 combines with J gene TRBJ1-1; D ambiguous. CDR3 loop: CASKIGIGTEAFF. CDR3 DNA: TGTGCCAGCAAGATAGGGATAGGCACTGAAGCTTTCTTT.